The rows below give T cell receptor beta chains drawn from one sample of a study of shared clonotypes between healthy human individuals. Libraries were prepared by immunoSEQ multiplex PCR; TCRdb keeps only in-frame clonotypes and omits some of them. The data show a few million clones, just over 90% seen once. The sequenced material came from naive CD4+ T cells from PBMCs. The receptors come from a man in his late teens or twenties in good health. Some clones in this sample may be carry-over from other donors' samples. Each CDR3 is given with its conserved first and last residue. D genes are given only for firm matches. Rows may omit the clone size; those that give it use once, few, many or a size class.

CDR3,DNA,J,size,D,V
CASGFGVAESNEQFF,TGTGCTAGTGGTTTCGGGGTAGCGGAAAGCAATGAGCAGTTCTTC,TRBJ2-1,NA,NA,TRBV12-5
CASTAGLAVPNEQFF,TGTGCCAGTACCGCGGGACTAGCGGTACCCAATGAGCAGTTCTTC,TRBJ2-1,NA,TRBD2,TRBV25-1
CASSVGVWDRQETQYF,TGTGCCAGCAGCGTAGGCGTCTGGGACAGGCAAGAGACCCAGTACTTC,TRBJ2-5,NA,TRBD1,TRBV9
CASSPAAVGIYGYTF,TGCGCCAGCAGCCCCGCAGCGGTGGGCATCTATGGCTACACCTTC,TRBJ1-2,NA,NA,TRBV4-3
CSVETDRYNEQFF,TGCAGCGTTGAGACGGACAGGTACAATGAGCAGTTCTTC,TRBJ2-1,NA,TRBD1,TRBV29-1
CASSSLQGAAGNTIYF,TGTGCCAGCAGCTCCCTACAGGGGGCGGCTGGAAACACCATATATTTT,TRBJ1-3,NA,TRBD1,TRBV7-9
CASSLDYGSYEQYF,TGTGCCAGCAGCTTAGACTACGGGAGCTACGAGCAGTACTTC,TRBJ2-7,NA,NA,TRBV11-2
CASSPLGMNTEAFF,TGTGCCAGCTCACCACTAGGGATGAACACTGAAGCTTTCTTT,TRBJ1-1,NA,NA,TRBV18
CASSFPTGGPNQPQHF,TGTGCCAGCAGTTTTCCGACAGGGGGCCCCAATCAGCCCCAGCATTTT,TRBJ1-5,NA,TRBD1,TRBV28
CAWSSGWNSEAFF,TGTGCCTGGAGTAGTGGGTGGAACTCTGAAGCTTTCTTT,TRBJ1-1,NA,NA,TRBV30
CATNPRDRGGGYTF,TGTGCCACGAACCCCCGGGACAGGGGTGGTGGCTACACCTTC,TRBJ1-2,NA,TRBD1,TRBV10-3
CASSLGRAEYGYTF,TGCGCCAGCAGCTTGGGCAGGGCGGAATATGGCTACACCTTC,TRBJ1-2,NA,NA,TRBV5-1
CASKVAGPLSGTGELFF,TGTGCCAGTAAAGTCGCAGGCCCCTTAAGTGGCACCGGGGAGCTGTTTTTT,TRBJ2-2,NA,NA,TRBV19
CASSLGGDGYTF,TGTGCCAGCAGCCTAGGGGGGGACGGCTACACCTTC,TRBJ1-2,NA,NA,TRBV7-9
CASSRQGPYGYTF,TGTGCCAGCAGCCGACAGGGGCCCTATGGCTACACCTTC,TRBJ1-2,NA,TRBD1,TRBV7-2
CASSFWGNKAEAFF,TGTGCCAGCAGTTTCTGGGGTAATAAGGCTGAAGCTTTCTTT,TRBJ1-1,NA,NA,TRBV28
CASSLALTSGTDTQYF,TGCGCCAGCAGCTTGGCCCTAACTTCCGGCACAGATACGCAGTATTTT,TRBJ2-3,NA,NA,TRBV5-1
CASGGTYSSYNEQFF,TGTGCCAGCGGGGGGACTTATAGCTCCTACAATGAGCAGTTCTTC,TRBJ2-1,NA,NA,TRBV5-5
CASSWPNTGELFF,TGTGCCAGCAGTTGGCCCAACACCGGGGAGCTGTTTTTT,TRBJ2-2,few,NA,TRBV28
CASSLVAQYSNQPQHF,TGTGCCAGCAGCTTAGTTGCCCAGTACAGCAATCAGCCCCAGCATTTT,TRBJ1-5,NA,NA,TRBV7-2
CASSWGVANTEAFF,TGTGCCAGCAGTTGGGGGGTGGCCAACACTGAAGCTTTCTTT,TRBJ1-1,NA,NA,TRBV27
CASSSRYTGTTVSETQYF,TGTGCCAGCAGCTCACGATATACCGGGACCACGGTTTCCGAGACCCAGTACTTC,TRBJ2-5,NA,NA,TRBV11-2
CASSAGNQPQHF,TGTGCCAGCAGCGCCGGCAATCAGCCCCAGCATTTT,TRBJ1-5,NA,NA,TRBV28
CASGLSPSGSIYNEQFF,TGTGCTAGTGGTTTGTCTCCCAGCGGGAGCATCTACAATGAGCAGTTCTTC,TRBJ2-1,NA,TRBD2,TRBV12-5
CASRKQGTGRTQYF,TGTGCCAGCAGAAAACAGGGGACCGGACGAACTCAGTACTTC,TRBJ2-7,once,TRBD1,TRBV13
CASSQISAYNEQFF,TGTGCCAGCAGCCAGATCTCCGCCTACAATGAGCAGTTCTTC,TRBJ2-1,once,NA,TRBV14
CATDAGGTGELFF,TGTGCCACCGACGCAGGGGGCACCGGGGAGCTGTTTTTT,TRBJ2-2,NA,TRBD1,TRBV19
CASSLDRGTGELFF,TGCGCCAGCAGCTTGGATAGAGGAACCGGGGAGCTGTTTTTT,TRBJ2-2,NA,NA,TRBV5-1
CASSLTGGQETQYF,TGTGCCAGCAGCTTAACAGGGGGCCAAGAGACCCAGTACTTC,TRBJ2-5,NA,TRBD1,TRBV7-7
CASMLPVATTGELFF,TGCGCCAGCATGTTGCCTGTTGCGACCACCGGGGAGCTGTTTTTT,TRBJ2-2,NA,NA,TRBV5-1
CASSPQWADGNSYF,NA,TRBJ2-7,NA,NA,TRBV11-2
CASSSGGLGYEQYF,TGCGCCAGCTCCTCAGGGGGTTTAGGCTACGAGCAGTACTTC,TRBJ2-7,few,TRBD1,TRBV5-1
CASSLGARGETQYF,TGTGCCAGCAGTTTAGGGGCCCGGGGGGAGACCCAGTACTTC,TRBJ2-5,once,NA,TRBV28
CASSLAGRASTDTQYF,TGTGCCAGCAGCTTAGCCGGTCGAGCTAGCACAGATACGCAGTATTTT,TRBJ2-3,NA,NA,TRBV7-8
CASATVVNTGELFF,TGTGCCAGCGCCACAGTAGTGAACACCGGGGAGCTGTTTTTT,TRBJ2-2,NA,NA,TRBV18
CASSLRGEGTEAFF,TGTGCCAGCAGCTTACGGGGGGAGGGCACTGAAGCTTTCTTT,TRBJ1-1,NA,NA,TRBV7-9
CASRNSGQGDNYGYTF,TGCGCCAGCAGGAATTCGGGACAGGGTGATAACTATGGCTACACCTTC,TRBJ1-2,NA,TRBD1,TRBV4-1
CASSLTSSYNEQFF,TGTGCCAGCAGCTTAACGAGCTCCTACAATGAGCAGTTCTTC,TRBJ2-1,NA,NA,TRBV7-2
CASSSDRVTKNIQYF,TGTGCCAGCAGCTCGGACAGGGTGACCAAAAACATTCAGTACTTC,TRBJ2-4,NA,TRBD1,TRBV28
CASTLPAQPQHF,TGTGCCAGCACCCTCCCGGCCCAGCCCCAGCATTTT,TRBJ1-5,few,NA,TRBV28
CASRGREEGKNTGELFF,TGCGCCAGCAGGGGGCGGGAGGAAGGCAAGAACACCGGGGAGCTGTTTTTT,TRBJ2-2,NA,TRBD2,TRBV5-1
CASSLGGLSTDTQYF,TGTGCCAGCAGCTTAGGCGGGTTATCCACAGATACGCAGTATTTT,TRBJ2-3,NA,NA,TRBV7-9
CATSRRPPGDTWGTEAFF,TGTGCCACCAGCAGAAGACCCCCGGGGGATACGTGGGGGACTGAAGCTTTCTTT,TRBJ1-1,NA,NA,TRBV15
CASSFRVLASGANVLTF,TGTGCCAGCAGTTTCCGGGTCTTGGCCTCTGGGGCCAACGTCCTGACTTTC,TRBJ2-6,NA,NA,TRBV27
CASSARTGAGEQYF,TGTGCCAGCAGCGCCCGGACAGGGGCGGGCGAGCAGTACTTC,TRBJ2-7,NA,TRBD1,TRBV9
CASSVGPGLATGELFF,TGTGCCAGCAGCGTAGGTCCGGGACTAGCTACCGGGGAGCTGTTTTTT,TRBJ2-2,NA,TRBD2,TRBV9
CASSAPDPATNEKLFF,TGTGCCAGCAGTGCCCCCGACCCTGCAACTAATGAAAAACTGTTTTTT,TRBJ1-4,NA,NA,TRBV2
CASREGQYYEQYF,TGTGCCAGCAGGGAGGGACAGTACTACGAGCAGTACTTC,TRBJ2-7,NA,NA,TRBV28
CSVAGQGRIGNTEAFF,TGCAGCGTCGCCGGACAGGGAAGGATCGGGAACACTGAAGCTTTCTTT,TRBJ1-1,NA,TRBD1,TRBV29-1
CASSLGSAGANVLTF,TGTGCCAGCAGCTTAGGATCGGCTGGGGCCAACGTCCTGACTTTC,TRBJ2-6,NA,NA,TRBV7-9
CASRTGTGPLTDTQYF,TGCGCCAGCAGGACCGGGACAGGACCTCTCACAGATACGCAGTATTTT,TRBJ2-3,once,TRBD1,TRBV5-1